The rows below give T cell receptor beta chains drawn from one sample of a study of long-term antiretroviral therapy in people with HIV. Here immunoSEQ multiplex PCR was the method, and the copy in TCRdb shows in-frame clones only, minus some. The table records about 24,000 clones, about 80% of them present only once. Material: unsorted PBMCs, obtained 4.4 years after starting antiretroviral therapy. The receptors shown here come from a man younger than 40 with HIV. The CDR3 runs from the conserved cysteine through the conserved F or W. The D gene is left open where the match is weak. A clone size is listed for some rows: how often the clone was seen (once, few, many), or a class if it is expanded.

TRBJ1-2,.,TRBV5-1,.,CASSLGSGKDYGYTF,TGCGCCAGCAGCTTGGGTTCCGGGAAGGACTATGGCTACACCTTC
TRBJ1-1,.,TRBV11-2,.,CASSFVLPATGPNTEAFF,TGTGCCAGCAGCTTCGTCCTCCCCGCGACGGGACCCAACACTGAAGCTTTCTTT
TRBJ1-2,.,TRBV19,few,CASSMTDSGGYTF,TGTGCCAGTAGTATGACGGATTCTGGGGGCTACACCTTC
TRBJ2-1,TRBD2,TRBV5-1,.,CASSSGLAPYNEQFF,TGCGCCAGCAGCTCGGGACTAGCACCTTACAATGAGCAGTTCTTC
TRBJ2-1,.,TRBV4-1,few,CASSPERSPYNEQFF,TGCGCCAGCAGCCCAGAGCGGAGCCCATACAATGAGCAGTTCTTC
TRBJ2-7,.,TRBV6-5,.,CASSFGWKAYEQYF,TGTGCCAGCAGTTTCGGTTGGAAGGCCTACGAGCAGTACTTC
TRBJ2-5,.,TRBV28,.,CASKSEVWETQYF,TGTGCCAGCAAATCGGAGGTATGGGAGACCCAGTACTTC
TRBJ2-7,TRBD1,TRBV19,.,CASSPGTGPYEQYF,TGTGCCAGTAGTCCCGGGACAGGGCCCTACGAGCAGTACTTC
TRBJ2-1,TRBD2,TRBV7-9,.,CASSSVAGVKDEQFF,TGTGCCAGCAGCTCGGTAGCGGGAGTAAAGGATGAGCAGTTCTTC
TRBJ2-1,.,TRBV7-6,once,CASSDQTVTSYNEQFF,TGTGCCAGCAGCGACCAGACTGTCACCTCTTACAATGAGCAGTTCTTC
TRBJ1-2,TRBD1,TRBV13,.,CASSLWAGTGGSGYTF,TGTGCCAGCAGCTTGTGGGCCGGGACAGGGGGCTCTGGCTACACCTTC
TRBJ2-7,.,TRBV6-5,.,CASSYRVDGEQYF,TGTGCCAGCAGTTACAGGGTTGATGGGGAGCAGTACTTC
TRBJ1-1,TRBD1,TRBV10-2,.,CATAWGDRGKNTEAFF,TGCGCCACCGCTTGGGGAGACAGGGGGAAAAACACTGAAGCTTTCTTT
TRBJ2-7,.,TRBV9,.,CASSAGSSALEEQYF,TGTGCCAGCAGCGCGGGATCCTCGGCACTTGAAGAGCAGTACTTC
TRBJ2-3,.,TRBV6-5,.,CASTDRTDTQYF,TGTGCCAGCACCGACAGAACAGATACGCAGTATTTT
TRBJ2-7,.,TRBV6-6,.,CASRGVVDKYEQYF,TGTGCCAGCAGGGGAGTAGTCGATAAATACGAGCAGTACTTC
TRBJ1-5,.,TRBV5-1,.,CASSLRGESNQPQHF,TGCGCCAGCAGCTTAAGGGGTGAGAGCAATCAGCCCCAGCATTTT
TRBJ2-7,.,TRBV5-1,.,CASSLVGRPYEQYF,TGCGCCAGCAGCTTGGTAGGCAGACCCTACGAGCAGTACTTC
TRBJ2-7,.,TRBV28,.,CAGRSAASPYEQYF,TGTGCCGGGCGTTCGGCGGCCTCACCCTACGAGCAGTACTTC
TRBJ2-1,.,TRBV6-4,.,CASSDGSGGYEQFF,TGTGCCAGCAGTGACGGTTCTGGGGGGTATGAGCAGTTCTTC
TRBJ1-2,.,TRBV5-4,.,CASSQDPEASFYGYTF,TGCGCCAGCAGCCAAGACCCGGAGGCCTCCTTCTATGGCTACACCTTC
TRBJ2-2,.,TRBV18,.,CASSPPEVLWASTGELFF,TGTGCCAGCTCACCACCAGAGGTGTTGTGGGCGAGCACCGGGGAGCTGTTTTTT
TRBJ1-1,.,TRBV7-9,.,CASSLEGNTEAFF,TGTGCCAGCAGCTTGGAAGGGAACACTGAAGCTTTCTTT
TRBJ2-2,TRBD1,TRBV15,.,CATRTDRASGELFF,TGTGCCACCAGAACTGACAGGGCATCCGGGGAGCTGTTTTTT
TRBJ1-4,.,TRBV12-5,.,CASGPSGTKFNEKLFF,TGTGCTAGTGGTCCCTCCGGGACAAAGTTTAATGAAAAACTGTTTTTT
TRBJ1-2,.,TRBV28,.,CASSYIQGRIYGYTF,TGTGCCAGCAGTTACATCCAGGGACGGATATATGGCTACACCTTC
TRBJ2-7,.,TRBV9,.,CASSAGTALGYEQYF,TGTGCCAGCAGCGCAGGGACCGCGCTGGGTTACGAGCAGTACTTC
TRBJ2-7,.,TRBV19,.,CASSMGAGEQYF,TGTGCCAGTAGTATGGGCGCGGGGGAGCAGTACTTC
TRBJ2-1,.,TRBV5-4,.,CASSLESGSYNEQFF,TGTGCCAGCAGCTTGGAGTCGGGGTCCTACAATGAGCAGTTCTTC
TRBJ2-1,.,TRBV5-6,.,CASSRYGAYTEQFF,TGTGCCAGCAGCCGATACGGGGCCTACACCGAGCAGTTCTTC
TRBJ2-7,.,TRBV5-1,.,CASSLGWVRQHIHEQYF,TGCGCCAGCAGCTTGGGTTGGGTGCGACAGCACATTCACGAGCAGTACTTC
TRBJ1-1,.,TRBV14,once,CASSLTGRFTEAFF,TGTGCCAGCAGCCTTACAGGGAGGTTCACTGAAGCTTTCTTT
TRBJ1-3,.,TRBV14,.,CASSQAQGIGNTIYF,TGTGCCAGCAGCCAAGCTCAGGGAATAGGAAACACCATATATTTT
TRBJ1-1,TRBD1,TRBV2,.,CASNGGGANTEAFF,TGTGCCAGCAACGGAGGGGGCGCGAACACTGAAGCTTTCTTT
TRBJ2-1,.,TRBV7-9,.,CASSRTGSHEQFF,TGTGCCAGCAGCCGCACAGGGAGCCATGAGCAGTTCTTC
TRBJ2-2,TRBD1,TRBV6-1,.,CASSEWPEDRAGELFF,TGTGCCAGCAGTGAATGGCCAGAAGACAGGGCCGGGGAGCTGTTTTTT
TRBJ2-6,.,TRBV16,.,CASSQGGTGANVLTF,TGTGCCAGCAGCCAAGGAGGGACCGGGGCCAACGTCCTGACTTTC
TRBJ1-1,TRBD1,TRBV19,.,CASSIATGVLDEAFF,TGTGCCAGTAGTATAGCTACAGGGGTTCTTGATGAAGCTTTCTTT
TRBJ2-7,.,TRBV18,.,CASSPPGQYF,TGTGCCAGCTCACCCCCCGGGCAGTACTTC
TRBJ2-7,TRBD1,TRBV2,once,CASSETGAPQWQYF,TGTGCCAGCAGCGAAACAGGGGCACCTCAATGGCAGTACTTC
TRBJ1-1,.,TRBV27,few,CASIERGRNTEAFF,TGTGCCAGCATCGAGCGGGGTCGGAACACTGAAGCTTTCTTT
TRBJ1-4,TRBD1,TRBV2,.,CASRGQGGREKLFF,TGTGCCAGCAGGGGACAGGGAGGACGGGAAAAACTGTTTTTT